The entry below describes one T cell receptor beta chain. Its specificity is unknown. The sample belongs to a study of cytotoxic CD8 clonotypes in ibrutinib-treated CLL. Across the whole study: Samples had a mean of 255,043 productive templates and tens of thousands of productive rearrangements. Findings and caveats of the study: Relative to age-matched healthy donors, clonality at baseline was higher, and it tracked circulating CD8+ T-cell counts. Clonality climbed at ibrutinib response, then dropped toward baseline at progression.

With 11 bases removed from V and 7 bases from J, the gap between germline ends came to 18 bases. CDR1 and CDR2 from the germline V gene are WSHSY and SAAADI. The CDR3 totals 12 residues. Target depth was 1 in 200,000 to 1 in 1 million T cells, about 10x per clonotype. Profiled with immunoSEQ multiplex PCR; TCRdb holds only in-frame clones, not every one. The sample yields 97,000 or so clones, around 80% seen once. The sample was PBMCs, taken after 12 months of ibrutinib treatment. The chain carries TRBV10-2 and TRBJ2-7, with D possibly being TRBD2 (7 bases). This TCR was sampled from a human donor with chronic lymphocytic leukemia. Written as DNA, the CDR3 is TGCGCCGCCCAGAGGGGGGGCCATGAGCAGTACTTC. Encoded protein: CAAQRGGHEQYF.